Shown below are 17 T cell receptor beta chains from a single sample sequenced in a study of sequential checkpoint blockade in melanoma. Treatment indicated: randomized to nivolumab then ipilimumab (arm A) or the reverse (arm B). TCRdb's copy holds only in-frame clones and misses some; the assay was immunoSEQ multiplex PCR. The data hold 40,000 or so clones, with 80% to 90% observed a single time. Material: CD8+ T cells sorted from blood (inferred from file names), obtained from a patient given nivolumab and ipilimumab in sequence. Every receptor here comes from a human donor with melanoma.

The chain recombines TRBV7-3 with TRBJ2-3, with a weak D call TRBD2 (6 bases). CDR1 and CDR2 from the germline V gene are SGHTA and FQGTGA. The CDR3 extends over 17 amino acids. V lost 2 bases, J lost 2 bases, and 17 bases lay in between. This chain's CDR3 is CASSLGSADYNTDTQYF. The CDR3 region has the DNA TGTGCCAGCAGCTTAGGATCCGCGGACTACAACACAGATACGCAGTATTTT.

The CDR3 region is CASSGTGVYNEQFF. Here the CDR3 DNA reads TGTGCCAGCAGCGGGACAGGGGTCTACAATGAGCAGTTCTTC. The chain has TRBV9 and TRBJ2-1; 9 bases fit TRBD1. This CDR3 region has 14 residues. Trimming at V came to 3 bases and at J to 3 bases, leaving 1 base not matched to a gene. The germline CDR1 and CDR2 sequences are SGDLS and YYNGEE.

The CDR3: CSVTVQTGYDEQFF. The CDR3, as DNA: TGCAGCGTTACGGTCCAGACAGGGTATGATGAGCAGTTCTTC. V is TRBV29-1 and J is TRBJ2-1; TRBD1 matches 7 bases. In germline, CDR1 is SQVTM, CDR2 ANQGSEA. CDR3 length: 14 residues. J was trimmed by 8 bases and V by 5 bases; bases with no gene match: 12.

V is TRBV27 and J is TRBJ2-1, with TRBD2 as a possible D gene (6 bases). V lost 6 bases and J lost 1, with 16 bases in between. Germline CDR1 reads MNHEY; CDR2 reads SMNVEV (reference sequence). This CDR3 has 16 amino acids. The CDR3 DNA follows: TGTGCCAGCAGCTCGCGGGGCTACACGTCCTACAATGAGCAGTTCTTC. Protein: CASSSRGYTSYNEQFF.

The V gene is TRBV27, the J gene TRBJ1-5; no firm D call. This CDR3 has 15 residues. Germline CDR1 is MNHEY and CDR2 is SMNVEV (reference sequence). V gave up 2 bases and J gave up 7 bases, with 15 bases separating them. The CDR3 DNA follows: TGTGCCAGCAGTTTAGGAGGGAAAACGGGGCAGCCCCAGCATTTT. Protein product: CASSLGGKTGQPQHF.

This rearrangement joins TRBV9 to TRBJ2-3; 7 bases match TRBD2. J was trimmed by 5 bases and V by 4 bases; bases with no gene match: 4. The CDR3 has 13 residues. CDR1 is SGDLS, CDR2 YYNGEE, per germline. The chain's CDR3 is CASSLIAGDTQYF. DNA for the CDR3: TGTGCCAGCAGCTTAATAGCGGGAGATACGCAGTATTTT.

V gene TRBV9 combines with J gene TRBJ1-1, with D hard to call. With 4 bases removed from V and 3 bases from J, the gap between germline ends came to 16 bases. There are 15 residues in the CDR3. CDR1 is SGDLS, CDR2 YYNGEE, per germline. In DNA form, the CDR3 reads TGTGCCAGCAGCCCGGGTCTCGTTTGGGACACTGAAGCTTTCTTT. Translating it yields CASSPGLVWDTEAFF. Drawing the rest from reference TRBV9 and TRBJ1-1, the complete variable domain is DSGVTQTPKHLITATGQRVTLRCSPRSGDLSVYWYQQSLDQGLQFLIQYYNGEERAKGNILERFSAQQFPDLHSELNLSSLELGDSALYFCASSPGLVWDTEAFFGQGTRLTVV.

CDR3 DNA sequence: TGTGCCAGCAGCTTTGCGGGAGGGCCCGGAGAGCAGTACGTC. Translated: CASSFAGGPGEQYV. This chain joins TRBV5-4 and TRBJ2-7; TRBD2 agrees at 9 bases. Germline V gene sequence: CDR1 SGHNT, CDR2 YYREEE (reference sequence). This CDR3 spans 14 amino acids. Trimming removed 2 bases from V and 7 bases from J; junction bases left unmatched: 7.

This clone has a single count. This CDR3 reads CASGGVGGTDEKLFF. In DNA, the CDR3 is TGTGCCAGCGGGGGGGTGGGAGGTACTGATGAAAAACTGTTTTTT. The chain has TRBV9 and TRBJ1-4, with D possibly being TRBD1 (5 bases). This CDR3 has 15 residues. Trimming cost V 7 bases and J 6 bases, with 19 bases left between them. The germline CDR1 and CDR2 sequences are SGDLS and YYNGEE.

This clone was observed once. The rearrangement joins TRBV7-2 to TRBJ2-1; 8 bases are shared with TRBD1. The CDR3 is 15 amino acids. Trimming took 5 bases from V and 0 from J; bases not matched to a gene: 3. CDR1 is SGHTA, CDR2 FQGNSA, per germline. The CDR3 nucleotides read TGTGCCAGCAGCCACACAGGGGGCTCCTACAATGAGCAGTTCTTC. Amino acid sequence: CASSHTGGSYNEQFF. The complete variable domain, with remaining parts taken from reference TRBV7-2 and TRBJ2-1, reads GAGVSQSPSNKVTEKGKDVELRCDPISGHTALYWYRQSLGQGLEFLIYFQGNSAPDKSGLPSDRFSAERTGGSVSTLTIQRTQQEDSAVYLCASSHTGGSYNEQFFGPGTRLTVL.

The chain couples TRBV14 to TRBJ2-4, with TRBD1 identical over 10 bases. J lost 2 bases, V lost 4 bases, and 8 bases had no gene match. This CDR3 is built from 17 residues. Germline V gene lookup returns CDR1 SGHDN and CDR2 FVKESK. CDR3 DNA sequence: TGTGCCAGCAGCCCACTCCGGGACAGGGGTCCCAAAAACATTCAGTACTTC. Translation: CASSPLRDRGPKNIQYF.

The chain recombines TRBV7-9 with TRBJ1-4, with TRBD1 identical over 7 bases. CDR1 SEHNR and CDR2 FQNEAQ come from the germline V gene (reference sequence). This CDR3 region has 14 residues. J gave up 2 bases and V 5 bases, and 2 bases lay outside the gene matches. The CDR3 spells CASSQQGTNEKLFF. The DNA of the CDR3 is TGTGCCAGCAGCCAACAGGGGACTAATGAAAAACTGTTTTTT. The complete variable domain, with remaining parts taken from reference TRBV7-9 and TRBJ1-4, reads DTGVSQNPRHKITKRGQNVTFRCDPISEHNRLYWYRQTLGQGPEFLTYFQNEAQLEKSRLLSDRFSAERPKGSFSTLEIQRTEQGDSAMYLCASSQQGTNEKLFFGSGTQLSVL.

This clone appeared once. The V and J genes are TRBV27 and TRBJ2-2; the match to TRBD2 covers 8 bases. The CDR3 is 14 amino acids. Germline values: CDR1 MNHEY, CDR2 SMNVEV (reference sequence). The V and J ends lost 4 bases and 7 bases, in that order; junction bases with no gene match: 5. CDR3: CASSYSGGSGELFF. DNA for the CDR3: TGTGCCAGCAGTTACTCGGGGGGGAGCGGGGAGCTGTTTTTT.

The J gene is TRBJ2-7, the V gene TRBV19; 9 bases line up with TRBD1. This CDR3 has 15 amino acids. CDR1 is LNHDA, CDR2 SQIVND, per germline (reference sequence). V trimming: 3 bases; J trimming: 3 bases; junction bases outside the gene matches: 6. The CDR3 DNA is TGTGCCAGTAGTATCCAACAGGGGGCATTCTACGAGCAGTACTTC. This gives the protein CASSIQQGAFYEQYF.

The CDR3 loop reads CASRTPGTSGRVGVDEQFF. CDR3 nucleotides: TGTGCCAGCAGGACCCCCGGGACTAGCGGGAGGGTAGGCGTCGATGAGCAGTTCTTC. This sequence joins TRBV5-6 and TRBJ2-1, with 16 bases identical to TRBD2. With V trimmed by 5 bases and J by 8 bases, 16 bases remained unmatched. Germline V CDR1 and CDR2: SGHDT, YYEEEE. The CDR3 covers 19 residues.

The J gene is TRBJ2-1, the V gene TRBV5-4; 7 positions match TRBD2. The V and J ends lost 4 bases and 3 bases, in that order; junction bases with no gene match: 10. Germline values: CDR1 SGHNT, CDR2 YYREEE (reference sequence). CDR3 length: 16 residues. The CDR3 loop is CASSLALGGSYNEQFF. The CDR3, as DNA: TGTGCCAGCAGCCTTGCCCTAGGCGGGAGCTACAATGAGCAGTTCTTC.

The chain carries TRBV6-5 and TRBJ2-2, with D perhaps matching TRBD2 (6 bases). Per the germline V gene, CDR1 is MNHEY and CDR2 is SVGAGI. This CDR3 is 15 amino acids long. V gave up 2 bases and J gave up 5 bases, with 12 bases separating them. CDR3 in amino acids: CASSYGLGGTGELFF. The CDR3 DNA reads TGTGCCAGCAGTTACGGTCTGGGGGGAACCGGGGAGCTGTTTTTT.